Sequencing of this TCR beta chain was carried out in a study of blood T cell repertoires in COVID-19. As originally analysed: Reference gene primers were amplified, and this amplification served to estimate nucleated cell counts. Clones were sequenced by immunoSEQ multiplex PCR, and TCRdb holds only the in-frame ones, with some missing. V, J and clone size are those of that table, while D and trimming were read from the DNA. The top ten hold about 0.75% of the sample, which has more than 400,000 clones, roughly 87% seen once. Categorization into cohorts depended on clinical history that participants reported. Recovered status in Cohort 3 required two negative PCRs, clearance, or symptom resolution. With 0 bases clipped from V and 6 bases from J, the junction kept 8 bases outside the gene matches. This CDR3 is built from 16 residues. CDR1 is SGDLS, CDR2 YYNGEE, per germline.

The genes are TRBV9 and TRBJ1-5, with 8 nucleotides matching TRBD1. The sample comprised PBMCs or T cells enriched from blood (not recorded which). The origin of this receptor is a woman aged 18-29 years who had recovered from COVID-19. The CDR3 reads CASSVGAGGTGQPQHF. Here the CDR3 DNA reads TGTGCCAGCAGCGTAGGTGCAGGGGGCACGGGTCAGCCCCAGCATTTT.